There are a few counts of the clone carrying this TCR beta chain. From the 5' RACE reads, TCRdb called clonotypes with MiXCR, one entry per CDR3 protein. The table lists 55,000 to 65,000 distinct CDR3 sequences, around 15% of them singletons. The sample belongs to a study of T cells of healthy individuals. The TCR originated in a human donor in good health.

CDR3 residues: CSARENSYTGELFF. CDR3 nucleotides: TGCAGTGCTAGAGAGAACAGTTACACCGGGGAGCTGTTTTTT. The chain employs TRBV20-1 and TRBJ2-2; no firm D call. The CDR3 has 14 residues. V lost 0 bases to trimming and J lost 3 bases, with 8 bases between them. In germline, CDR1 is DFQATT, CDR2 SNEGSKA (reference sequence).